This is a list of T cell receptor beta chains from one sample in a study of T cell responses to AZD1222 COVID-19 vaccine. Assay: immunoSEQ multiplex PCR; the TCRdb copy retains only in-frame clones and omits some. The sample holds about 100,000 clones, around 85% seen once. This specimen consisted of peripheral blood, obtained on day 0 of AZD1222 vaccination. These receptors were taken from an adult in good health. The CDR3 runs from the conserved cysteine through the conserved F or W. Each record gives: D gene, clone size, J gene, V gene, CDR3 protein, CDR3 DNA. D genes are given only for firm matches. Clone size, where shown, is once, few, many, or a class for clones that have expanded.

D: TRBD1; size: .; J: TRBJ1-5; V: TRBV18; CDR3: CASSPPTGGKEPQHF; DNA: TGTGCCAGCTCACCACCGACAGGGGGCAAAGAGCCCCAGCATTTT
D: .; size: .; J: TRBJ1-5; V: TRBV18; CDR3: CASSPGRDQPQHF; DNA: TGTGCCAGCTCACCAGGGAGAGATCAGCCCCAGCATTTT
D: .; size: once; J: TRBJ1-1; V: TRBV18; CDR3: CASSQQGSGTEAFF; DNA: TGTGCCAGCTCCCAACAGGGTTCGGGCACTGAAGCTTTCTTT
D: TRBD1; size: .; J: TRBJ2-3; V: TRBV5-1; CDR3: CASSSGTGDTQYF; DNA: TGCGCCAGCAGCTCCGGGACAGGAGATACGCAGTATTTT
D: .; size: .; J: TRBJ1-1; V: TRBV7-8; CDR3: CASSLEVGMNTEAFF; DNA: TGTGCCAGCAGCTTAGAGGTAGGGATGAACACTGAAGCTTTCTTT
D: TRBD1; size: .; J: TRBJ1-6; V: TRBV4-2; CDR3: CASSSPGGPRTPLHF; DNA: TGTGCCAGCAGCTCCCCAGGGGGTCCCAGGACACCCCTCCACTTT
D: .; size: .; J: TRBJ1-4; V: TRBV14; CDR3: CASSQARVISAKAEKLFF; DNA: TGTGCCAGCAGCCAGGCGCGTGTGATTTCCGCAAAGGCTGAAAAACTGTTTTTT
D: .; size: .; J: TRBJ2-7; V: TRBV6-5; CDR3: CASSYSTQGLYEQYF; DNA: TGTGCCAGCAGTTACTCGACTCAGGGTCTCTACGAGCAGTACTTC
D: .; size: .; J: TRBJ1-6; V: TRBV5-1; CDR3: CASSHREHNSPLHF; DNA: TGCGCCAGCAGCCACAGGGAACATAATTCACCCCTCCACTTT
D: .; size: .; J: TRBJ1-2; V: TRBV5-1; CDR3: CASSSTDNYGYTF; DNA: TGCGCCAGCAGCTCGACAGATAACTATGGCTACACCTTC
D: .; size: .; J: TRBJ2-7; V: TRBV5-5; CDR3: CASSRPPSYEQYF; DNA: TGTGCCAGCAGCAGGCCCCCATCCTACGAGCAGTACTTC
D: .; size: .; J: TRBJ1-4; V: TRBV25-1; CDR3: CASSERGGFWAEKLFF; DNA: TGTGCCAGCAGTGAGCGGGGGGGGTTCTGGGCTGAAAAACTGTTTTTT
D: .; size: few; J: TRBJ2-3; V: TRBV5-8; CDR3: CASSLGARVSRDTQYF; DNA: TGTGCCAGCAGCTTGGGGGCTAGGGTTTCGAGAGATACGCAGTATTTT
D: .; size: .; J: TRBJ2-7; V: TRBV7-7; CDR3: CASSLRPGVEQYF; DNA: TGTGCCAGCAGCCTCCGGCCGGGGGTCGAGCAGTACTTC
D: .; size: .; J: TRBJ2-7; V: TRBV3-1/TRBV3-2; CDR3: CASSPPDSYEQYF; DNA: TGTGCCAGCAGCCCGCCGGACAGTTACGAGCAGTACTTC
D: .; size: .; J: TRBJ1-2; V: TRBV5-1; CDR3: CASSLADRVGYTF; DNA: TGCGCCAGCAGCTTGGCCGATAGGGTTGGCTACACCTTC
D: .; size: .; J: TRBJ1-1; V: TRBV21-1; CDR3: CASSKDSQGPMNTEAFF; DNA: TGTGCCAGCAGCAAAGACTCGCAGGGACCAATGAACACTGAAGCTTTCTTT
D: TRBD1; size: .; J: TRBJ2-3; V: TRBV5-1; CDR3: CASHPTGGTDTQYF; DNA: TGCGCCAGTCATCCCACAGGGGGCACAGATACGCAGTATTTT
D: TRBD1; size: .; J: TRBJ1-2; V: TRBV19; CDR3: CASSEGQGQYYGYTF; DNA: TGTGCCAGTAGCGAGGGACAGGGACAGTACTATGGCTACACCTTC
D: .; size: once; J: TRBJ2-5; V: TRBV5-1; CDR3: CASTGSGEETQYF; DNA: TGCGCCAGCACTGGGTCAGGGGAAGAGACCCAGTACTTC
D: .; size: .; J: TRBJ2-7; V: TRBV21-1; CDR3: CASSKGNGDVTYEQYF; DNA: TGTGCCAGCAGCAAAGGAAACGGGGACGTGACCTACGAGCAGTACTTC
D: .; size: .; J: TRBJ1-2; V: TRBV24-1; CDR3: CATSYGFNYGYTF; DNA: TGTGCCACCAGCTACGGTTTTAACTATGGCTACACCTTC
D: TRBD1; size: once; J: TRBJ1-4; V: TRBV11-3; CDR3: CASSRTTGQGSGEKLFF; DNA: TGTGCCAGCAGCCGCACTACGGGACAGGGGAGTGGAGAAAAACTGTTTTTT
D: .; size: .; J: TRBJ2-1; V: TRBV3-1/TRBV3-2; CDR3: CASSQGVSSYNEQFF; DNA: TGTGCCAGCAGCCAAGGGGTTAGCTCCTACAATGAGCAGTTCTTC
D: .; size: .; J: TRBJ1-5; V: TRBV27; CDR3: CASSPVRGPNQPQHF; DNA: TGTGCCAGCAGTCCGGTTAGGGGCCCAAATCAGCCCCAGCATTTT
D: TRBD2; size: .; J: TRBJ2-7; V: TRBV9; CDR3: CASSVEIAGPYEQYF; DNA: TGTGCCAGCAGCGTAGAAATAGCGGGGCCGTACGAGCAGTACTTC
D: .; size: once; J: TRBJ1-4; V: TRBV7-2; CDR3: CASSLAISTNEKLFF; DNA: TGTGCCAGCAGCTTAGCCATCTCAACTAATGAAAAACTGTTTTTT
D: .; size: .; J: TRBJ1-2; V: TRBV11-2; CDR3: CASSLDRVSYGYTF; DNA: TGTGCCAGCAGCTTAGACAGGGTGAGCTATGGCTACACCTTC
D: .; size: .; J: TRBJ2-2; V: TRBV6-6; CDR3: CASSYSGIPGELFF; DNA: TGTGCCAGCAGTTACTCGGGTATTCCCGGGGAGCTGTTTTTT
D: .; size: .; J: TRBJ2-7; V: TRBV25-1; CDR3: CASSETGSLSYEQYF; DNA: TGTGCCAGCAGTGAGACGGGATCCTTGAGCTACGAGCAGTACTTC
D: .; size: medium-sized; J: TRBJ2-7; V: TRBV30; CDR3: CAWSKHSYEQYF; DNA: TGTGCCTGGAGTAAACATTCCTACGAGCAGTACTTC
D: TRBD2; size: .; J: TRBJ2-7; V: TRBV6-5; CDR3: CASRASGNPYEQYF; DNA: TGTGCCAGCAGGGCTAGCGGTAACCCATACGAGCAGTACTTC
D: TRBD1; size: .; J: TRBJ1-5; V: TRBV5-8; CDR3: CASSLGTGPQPQHF; DNA: TGTGCCAGCAGCTTGGGGACAGGGCCCCAGCCCCAGCATTTT
D: .; size: .; J: TRBJ1-2; V: TRBV7-9; CDR3: CASSPQSSNFNGYTF; DNA: TGTGCCAGCAGCCCTCAGAGCTCCAATTTCAATGGCTACACCTTC
D: .; size: once; J: TRBJ1-1; V: TRBV7-9; CDR3: CASSPDLGQNTEAFF; DNA: TGTGCCAGCAGCCCCGACCTCGGACAGAACACTGAAGCTTTCTTT
D: .; size: .; J: TRBJ1-1; V: TRBV5-1; CDR3: CASSLLGQDTEAFF; DNA: TGCGCCAGCAGCTTGCTGGGGCAGGACACTGAAGCTTTCTTT
D: .; size: once; J: TRBJ1-6; V: TRBV5-1; CDR3: CASSLDTQGGPLHF; DNA: TGCGCCAGCAGCTTGGACACACAGGGTGGCCCCCTCCACTTT
D: TRBD1; size: .; J: TRBJ2-5; V: TRBV15; CDR3: CAIRPTGEETQYF; DNA: TGTGCCATCCGCCCGACAGGGGAAGAGACCCAGTACTTC
D: .; size: .; J: TRBJ2-3; V: TRBV25-1; CDR3: CASRGGLPTDTQYF; DNA: TGTGCCAGCAGGGGGGGACTTCCCACAGATACGCAGTATTTT
D: .; size: .; J: TRBJ1-5; V: TRBV6-1; CDR3: CASSEGTAQPQHF; DNA: TGTGCCAGCAGTGAAGGGACAGCTCAGCCCCAGCATTTT
D: .; size: .; J: TRBJ1-4; V: TRBV21-1; CDR3: CASSLDKINEKLFF; DNA: TGTGCCAGCAGCCTGGACAAGATCAATGAAAAACTGTTTTTT
D: .; size: once; J: TRBJ1-1; V: TRBV6-1; CDR3: CASSEPGQTNTEAFF; DNA: TGTGCCAGCAGTGAACCTGGACAGACCAACACTGAAGCTTTCTTT
D: .; size: .; J: TRBJ2-3; V: TRBV6-5; CDR3: CASSRPDSTNTQYF; DNA: TGTGCCAGCAGCCGCCCCGACTCAACCAATACGCAGTATTTT
D: TRBD2; size: .; J: TRBJ2-1; V: TRBV2; CDR3: CASNKIAGANEQFF; DNA: TGTGCCAGCAATAAAATAGCGGGAGCTAATGAGCAGTTCTTC
D: .; size: few; J: TRBJ2-7; V: TRBV7-9; CDR3: CASSTRFINEQYF; DNA: TGTGCCAGCAGCACTCGATTTATCAACGAGCAGTACTTC
D: TRBD2; size: .; J: TRBJ2-1; V: TRBV7-8; CDR3: CASSLTSGSSEQFF; DNA: TGTGCCAGCAGCTTGACTAGCGGGAGTAGTGAGCAGTTCTTC
D: .; size: .; J: TRBJ2-2; V: TRBV5-1; CDR3: CASSLTGTYTGELFF; DNA: TGCGCCAGCAGCTTAACGGGGACCTACACCGGGGAGCTGTTTTTT
D: .; size: .; J: TRBJ1-5; V: TRBV19; CDR3: CASSIMGFGNQPQHF; DNA: TGTGCCAGTAGTATTATGGGATTTGGCAATCAGCCCCAGCATTTT
D: .; size: .; J: TRBJ1-5; V: TRBV19; CDR3: CASSITRVDQPQHF; DNA: TGTGCCAGTAGTATAACCAGGGTTGATCAGCCCCAGCATTTT
D: TRBD1; size: .; J: TRBJ1-5; V: TRBV5-5; CDR3: CASRKGQGSNQPQHF; DNA: TGTGCCAGCAGAAAGGGACAGGGTAGCAATCAGCCCCAGCATTTT